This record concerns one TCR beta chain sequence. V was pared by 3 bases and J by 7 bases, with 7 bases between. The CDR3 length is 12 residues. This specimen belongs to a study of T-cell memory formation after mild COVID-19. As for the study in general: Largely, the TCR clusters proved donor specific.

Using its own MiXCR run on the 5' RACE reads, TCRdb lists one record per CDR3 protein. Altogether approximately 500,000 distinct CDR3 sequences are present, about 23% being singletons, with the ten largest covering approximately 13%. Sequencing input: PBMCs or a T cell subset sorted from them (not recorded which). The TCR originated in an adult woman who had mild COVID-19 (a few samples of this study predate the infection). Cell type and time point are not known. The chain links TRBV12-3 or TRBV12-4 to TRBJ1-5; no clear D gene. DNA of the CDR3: TGTGCCAGCAGTTTCTGGGAGCAGCCCCAGCATTTT. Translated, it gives CASSFWEQPQHF.